Listed below are T cell receptor beta chains from one sample, sequenced in a study of blood T cell repertoires in COVID-19. Method: immunoSEQ multiplex PCR; TCRdb's copy keeps in-frame clones and lacks some. The table has about 250,000 clones, roughly nine tenths seen once. The sequenced material came from PBMCs or T cells enriched from blood (not recorded which). The receptor source for this set is a woman aged 18-29 years who had recovered from COVID-19. Both conserved end residues are trimmed from each CDR3. Fields, in order: J gene, clone size, V gene, CDR3 protein. Expanded clones get a size class; other rows say once, few or many, or leave the size out.

>TRBJ2-1|NA|TRBV18
ASSPEGSSYNEQF
>TRBJ1-5|NA|TRBV27
ASSFSGEYNQPQH
>TRBJ1-1|NA|TRBV13
ASSSPGQGGTEAF
>TRBJ2-2|NA|TRBV27
ASSQGQGVGELF
>TRBJ2-7|NA|TRBV5-4
ASSLAHPSTSVREQY
>TRBJ1-2|NA|TRBV9
ASSQGGGGGYGYT
>TRBJ2-5|once|TRBV3-1/TRBV3-2
ASSQVVAGGLETQY
>TRBJ1-4|NA|TRBV5-5
ASSPEGTPATNEKLF
>TRBJ1-5|NA|TRBV6-6
ASSYYGQNSNQPQH
>TRBJ1-2|NA|TRBV7-8
ASSLVRGRATYYGYT
>TRBJ2-1|NA|TRBV20-1
SASVGLAGFNSYNEQF
>TRBJ2-1|NA|TRBV18
ASSPPGGVQF
>TRBJ1-1|NA|TRBV21-1
ASITRGGNTEAF
>TRBJ1-1|NA|TRBV11-2
ASSYGTATEAF
>TRBJ2-2|NA|TRBV9
ASSADLAGDHTGELF
>TRBJ1-2|NA|TRBV10-3
AITRQDDGYT
>TRBJ1-1|NA|TRBV6-5
ASSHQGALNTEAF
>TRBJ1-1|NA|TRBV13
ASSPQGQGNTEAF
>TRBJ1-1|once|TRBV3-1/TRBV3-2
ASSQVRRNTEAF
>TRBJ2-4|NA|TRBV14
ASSQGGLAKNIQY
>TRBJ2-7|NA|TRBV6-5
ASSYDSGEQY
>TRBJ1-4|NA|TRBV5-6
ASSKPNEKLF
>TRBJ1-5|NA|TRBV5-1
ASSPDNGNQPQH
>TRBJ2-4|NA|TRBV11-3
ASSIGGGAKNIQY
>TRBJ1-1|NA|TRBV7-2
ASSLVLGSYTEAF
>TRBJ1-1|NA|TRBV4-1
ASSQDVGGEAF
>TRBJ2-3|NA|TRBV19
ASSTHATGGSDTQY
>TRBJ2-7|NA|TRBV11-1
ASSSGTGNEQY
>TRBJ1-1|NA|TRBV6-6
ASSYSRAGESTEAF
>TRBJ1-5|NA|TRBV7-8
ASTRSGDGVQPQH
>TRBJ2-3|few|TRBV5-1
ASSLSGGGLDTQY
>TRBJ2-2|NA|TRBV4-1
ASSQDPAGGPYTGELF
>TRBJ2-4|NA|TRBV5-1
ASSSGLAGGKNIQY
>TRBJ1-1|NA|TRBV5-5
ASSLGPGSNTEAF
>TRBJ1-5|NA|TRBV30
AWSVGQEYQPQH
>TRBJ1-5|NA|TRBV10-3
AISEASTNNQPQH
>TRBJ2-2|NA|TRBV6-6
ASSLQNTGELF
>TRBJ1-4|NA|TRBV15
ATSRPSRGLGLLDEKLF
>TRBJ1-2|NA|TRBV7-9
ASSSGTGVGYT
>TRBJ2-3|NA|TRBV7-2
ASSSLSTDTQY
>TRBJ2-6|NA|TRBV5-1
ASSLLPRQGLSGANVLT
>TRBJ2-7|NA|TRBV7-9
ASSSGTGYPYEQY
>TRBJ1-2|NA|TRBV5-1
ASSLAPGVTGGNYGYT
>TRBJ2-2|NA|TRBV3-1/TRBV3-2
ASSQDTRGHTGELF
>TRBJ1-2|NA|TRBV12-5
ASGLVAGGYT
>TRBJ2-5|NA|TRBV11-3
ASSLSQNAQETQY
>TRBJ1-1|NA|TRBV19
ATNRGDTEAF
>TRBJ2-1|once|TRBV27
ASSSRQGVNEQF
>TRBJ1-1|NA|TRBV4-1
ASSQGGGALNTEAF